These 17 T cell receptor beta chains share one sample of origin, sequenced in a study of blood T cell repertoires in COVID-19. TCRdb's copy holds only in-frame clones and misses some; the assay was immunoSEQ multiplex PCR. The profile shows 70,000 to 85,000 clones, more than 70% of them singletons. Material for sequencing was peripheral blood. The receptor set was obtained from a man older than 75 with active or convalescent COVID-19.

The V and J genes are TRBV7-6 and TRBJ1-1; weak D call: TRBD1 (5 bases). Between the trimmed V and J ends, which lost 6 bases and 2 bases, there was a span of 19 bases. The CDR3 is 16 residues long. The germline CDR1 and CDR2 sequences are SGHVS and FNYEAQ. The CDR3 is CASRPGPGGINTEAFF. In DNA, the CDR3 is TGTGCCAGCAGGCCCGGCCCCGGGGGGATTAACACTGAAGCTTTCTTT.

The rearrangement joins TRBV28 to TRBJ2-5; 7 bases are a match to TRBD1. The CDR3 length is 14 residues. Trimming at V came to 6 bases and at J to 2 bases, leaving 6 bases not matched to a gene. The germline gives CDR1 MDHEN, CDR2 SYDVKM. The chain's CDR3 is CASRAGTAQETQYF. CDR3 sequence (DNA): TGTGCCAGCAGGGCCGGGACAGCACAAGAGACCCAGTACTTC.

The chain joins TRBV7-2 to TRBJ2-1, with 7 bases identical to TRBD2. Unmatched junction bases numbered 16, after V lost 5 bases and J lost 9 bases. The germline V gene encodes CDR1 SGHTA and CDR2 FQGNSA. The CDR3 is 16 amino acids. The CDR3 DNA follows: TGTGCCAGCAGCCTGCCCGGGACTAACGGGCCTCGTGAGCAGTTCTTC. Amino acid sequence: CASSLPGTNGPREQFF.

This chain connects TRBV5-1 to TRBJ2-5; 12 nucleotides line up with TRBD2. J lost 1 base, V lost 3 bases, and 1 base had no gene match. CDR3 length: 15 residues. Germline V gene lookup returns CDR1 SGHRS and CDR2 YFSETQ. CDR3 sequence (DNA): TGCGCCAGCAGCTCGACTAGCGGGGGCCAAGAGACCCAGTACTTC. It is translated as CASSSTSGGQETQYF.

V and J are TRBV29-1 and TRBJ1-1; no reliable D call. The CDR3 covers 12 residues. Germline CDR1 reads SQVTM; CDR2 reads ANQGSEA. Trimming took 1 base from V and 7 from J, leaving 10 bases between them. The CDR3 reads CSVEGGGREAFF. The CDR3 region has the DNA TGCAGCGTTGAAGGAGGCGGGCGTGAAGCTTTCTTT.

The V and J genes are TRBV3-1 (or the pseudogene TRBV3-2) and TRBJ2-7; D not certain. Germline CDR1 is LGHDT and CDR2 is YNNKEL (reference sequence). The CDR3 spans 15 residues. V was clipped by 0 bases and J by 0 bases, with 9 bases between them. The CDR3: CASSQDSHGSYEQYF. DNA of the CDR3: TGTGCCAGCAGCCAAGATAGCCATGGCTCCTACGAGCAGTACTTC.

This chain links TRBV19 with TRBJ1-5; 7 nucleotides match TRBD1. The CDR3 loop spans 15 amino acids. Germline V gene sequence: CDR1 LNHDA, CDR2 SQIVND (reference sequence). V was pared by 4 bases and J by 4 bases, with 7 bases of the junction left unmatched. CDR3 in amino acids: CASSTRQGENQPQHF. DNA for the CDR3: TGTGCCAGTAGTACCCGACAGGGTGAAAATCAGCCCCAGCATTTT.

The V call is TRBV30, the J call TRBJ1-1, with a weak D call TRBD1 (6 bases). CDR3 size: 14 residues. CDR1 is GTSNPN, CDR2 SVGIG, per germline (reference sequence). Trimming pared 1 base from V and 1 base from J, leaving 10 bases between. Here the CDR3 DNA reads TGTGCCTGGAGTGGCTTGACAGGGAACACTGAAGCTTTCTTT. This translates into CAWSGLTGNTEAFF. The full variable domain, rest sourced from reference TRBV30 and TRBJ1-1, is SQTIHQWPATLVQPVGSPLSLECTVEGTSNPNLYWYRQAAGRGLQLLFYSVGIGQISSEVPQNLSASRPQDRQFILSSKKLLLSDSGFYLCAWSGLTGNTEAFFGQGTRLTVV.

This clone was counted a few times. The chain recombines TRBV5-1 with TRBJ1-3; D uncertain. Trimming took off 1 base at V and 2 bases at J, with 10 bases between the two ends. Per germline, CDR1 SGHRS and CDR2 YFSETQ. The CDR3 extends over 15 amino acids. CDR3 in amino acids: CASSLTASTGNTIYF. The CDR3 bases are TGCGCCAGCAGCTTGACAGCCTCGACTGGAAACACCATATATTTT.

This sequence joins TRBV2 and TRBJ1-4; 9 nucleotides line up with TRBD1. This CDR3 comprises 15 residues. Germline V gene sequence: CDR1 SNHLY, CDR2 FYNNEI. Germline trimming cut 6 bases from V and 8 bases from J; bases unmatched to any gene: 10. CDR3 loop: CASRARGTGREKLFF. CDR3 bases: TGTGCCAGCAGAGCGAGGGGGACAGGGCGAGAAAAACTGTTTTTT.

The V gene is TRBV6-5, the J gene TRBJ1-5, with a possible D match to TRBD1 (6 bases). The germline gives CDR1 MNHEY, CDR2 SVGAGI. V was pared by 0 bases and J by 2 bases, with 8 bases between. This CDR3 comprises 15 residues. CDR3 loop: CASSYSSGGNQPQHF. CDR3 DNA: TGTGCCAGCAGTTACTCCTCAGGGGGCAATCAGCCCCAGCATTTT.

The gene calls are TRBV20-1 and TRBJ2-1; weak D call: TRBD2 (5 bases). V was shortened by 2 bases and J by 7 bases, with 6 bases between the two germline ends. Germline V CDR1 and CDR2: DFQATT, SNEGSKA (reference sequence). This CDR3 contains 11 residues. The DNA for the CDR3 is TGCAGTGCTAGATGGACTAATGAGCAGTTCTTC. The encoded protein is CSARWTNEQFF.

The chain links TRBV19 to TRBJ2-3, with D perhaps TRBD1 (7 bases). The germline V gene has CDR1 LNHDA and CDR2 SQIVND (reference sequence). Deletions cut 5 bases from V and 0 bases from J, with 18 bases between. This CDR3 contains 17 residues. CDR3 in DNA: TGTGCCAGTAGTCCGACCCTCCAGGGGGGAAGCACAGATACGCAGTATTTT. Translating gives CASSPTLQGGSTDTQYF.

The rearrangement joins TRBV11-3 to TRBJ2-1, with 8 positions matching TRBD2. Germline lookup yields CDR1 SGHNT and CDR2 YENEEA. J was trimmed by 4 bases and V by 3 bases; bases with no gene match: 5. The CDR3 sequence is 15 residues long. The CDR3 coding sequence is TGTGCCAGCAGCTTGCTGGGCGGGGGGTACAATGAGCAGTTCTTC. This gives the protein CASSLLGGGYNEQFF. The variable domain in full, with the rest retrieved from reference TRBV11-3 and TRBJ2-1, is EAGVVQSPRYKIIEKKQPVAFWCNPISGHNTLYWYLQNLGQGPELLIRYENEEAVDDSQLPKDRFSAERLKGVDSTLKIQPAELGDSAVYLCASSLLGGGYNEQFFGPGTRLTVL.

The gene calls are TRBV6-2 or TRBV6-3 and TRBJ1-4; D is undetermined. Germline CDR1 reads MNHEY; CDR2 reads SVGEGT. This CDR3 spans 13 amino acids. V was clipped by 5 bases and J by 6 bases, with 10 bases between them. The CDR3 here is CASSVRIHEKLFF. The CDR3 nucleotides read TGTGCCAGCAGTGTGCGAATCCATGAAAAACTGTTTTTT.

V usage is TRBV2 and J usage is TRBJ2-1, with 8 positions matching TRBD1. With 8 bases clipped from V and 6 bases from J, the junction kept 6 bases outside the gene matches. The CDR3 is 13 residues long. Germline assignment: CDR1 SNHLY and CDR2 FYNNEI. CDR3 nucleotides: TGTGCCAGCCAGGGGGCACTAACCAATGAGCAGTTCTTC. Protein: CASQGALTNEQFF.

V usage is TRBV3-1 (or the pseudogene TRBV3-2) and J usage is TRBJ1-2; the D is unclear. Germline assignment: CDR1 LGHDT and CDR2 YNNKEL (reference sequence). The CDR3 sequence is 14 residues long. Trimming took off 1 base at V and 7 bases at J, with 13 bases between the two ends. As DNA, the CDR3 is TGTGCCAGCAGCCAAGGGCGCGGGGTGAGTGGCTACACCTTC. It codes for CASSQGRGVSGYTF.